The clone carrying this TCR beta chain occurred many times. Its antigen remains unidentified. This sample was taken from a study of T cells in Graves' hyperthyroidism and ophthalmopathy. Regarding the study as a whole: A 13 V-J signature model discriminated ophthalmopathy versus stable hyperthyroidism.

PBMCs were collected from an approximately 10 ml volume of fresh peripheral blood. Trimming removed 2 bases at V and 8 bases at J, with 10 bases between. Germline CDR1 and CDR2: KGHSH and LQKENI. The CDR3 runs to 13 residues. Authors of the study amplified TCR beta CDR3 regions from RNA transcripts. HTBI primers drove first-round RT-PCR of the TCR CDR3. TCRdb ran MiXCR on the multiplex PCR reads and lists one entry per CDR3 protein. The sample yields roughly 550,000 distinct CDR3 sequences, about 16% seen once. The sample taken for sequencing was blood. This sequence originates from a woman under 40 with Graves' ophthalmopathy. The chain has TRBV18 and TRBJ2-1, with a tentative D call TRBD2 (6 bases). This CDR3 reads CASSPNSGDEQFF. The CDR3 coding sequence is TGTGCCAGCTCACCAAATTCGGGGGATGAGCAGTTCTTC.